One and the same sample provided the 9 T cell receptor beta chains below, sequenced in a study of T-cell reconstitution after alpha-beta-depleted transplantation in children. For TCRbeta, the library was prepared with unique molecular identifiers. TCRdb called the PCR reads again in MiXCR, with one record for every CDR3 protein. The data hold about 500,000 distinct CDR3 sequences, with approximately 29% observed a single time. The sequenced sample was PBMCs from the stem cell graft donor, obtained from the stem cell graft. These receptors were taken from a human donor who donated a stem cell graft to a child with aplastic anemia.

V usage is TRBV18 and J usage is TRBJ1-3, with D unclear. The germline V gene encodes CDR1 KGHSH and CDR2 LQKENI. The V and J ends lost 4 bases and 2 bases respectively, with 12 bases between them. The CDR3 extends over 15 amino acids. The CDR3 protein is CASSLRGGPGNTIYF. The CDR3, as DNA: TGTGCCAGCTCACTCCGAGGAGGTCCTGGAAACACCATATATTTT.

This clonotype showed up just a few times. This chain joins TRBV11-3 and TRBJ2-1; 11 bases agree with TRBD2. This CDR3 is built from 17 residues. Losses at the gene ends were 5 bases for V and 3 bases for J; bases not matched to a gene: 9. The germline V gene has CDR1 SGHNT and CDR2 YENEEA. Here the CDR3 reads CASSGGTGTSGYNEQFF. The CDR3 DNA reads TGTGCCAGCAGCGGGGGAACCGGGACTAGCGGCTACAATGAGCAGTTCTTC. Full variable domain (missing parts from reference TRBV11-3 and TRBJ2-1): EAGVVQSPRYKIIEKKQPVAFWCNPISGHNTLYWYLQNLGQGPELLIRYENEEAVDDSQLPKDRFSAERLKGVDSTLKIQPAELGDSAVYLCASSGGTGTSGYNEQFFGPGTRLTVL.

CDR3 region: CASRESGGHQPQHF. The CDR3 DNA is TGTGCCAGCAGGGAATCAGGGGGCCATCAGCCCCAGCATTTT. The V call is TRBV12-3 or TRBV12-4, the J call TRBJ1-5, with 8 positions matching TRBD1. This CDR3 is built from 14 residues. With V trimmed by 6 bases and J by 5 bases, 6 bases remained unmatched.

The chain joins TRBV5-1 to TRBJ2-3; 7 bases fit TRBD2. J gave up 0 bases and V 2 bases, and 6 bases lay outside the gene matches. CDR3 length: 16 residues. Germline lookup yields CDR1 SGHRS and CDR2 YFSETQ. CDR3 nucleotide sequence: TGCGCCAGCAGCTTCGGGAGGAGAACCAGCACAGATACGCAGTATTTT. Residues: CASSFGRRTSTDTQYF. Full variable domain (remainder filled in from reference TRBV5-1 and TRBJ2-3): KAGVTQTPRYLIKTRGQQVTLSCSPISGHRSVSWYQQTPGQGLQFLFEYFSETQRNKGNFPGRFSGRQFSNSRSEMNVSTLELGDSALYLCASSFGRRTSTDTQYFGPGTRLTVL.

The chain carries TRBV5-1 and TRBJ2-7; 7 nucleotides line up with TRBD1. Trimming removed 4 bases from V and 7 bases from J; junction bases left unmatched: 17. Germline CDR1 and CDR2: SGHRS and YFSETQ. The CDR3 covers 16 residues. CDR3 sequence reads: CASSVSSGQILKEQYF. CDR3 sequence (DNA): TGCGCCAGCAGCGTCTCATCGGGACAGATTTTGAAGGAGCAGTACTTC.

The chain uses TRBV29-1 and TRBJ2-5, with D perhaps matching TRBD2 (5 bases). The V end lost 2 bases, the J end lost 2 bases, and 12 bases lay between the germline ends. CDR3 length equals 14 residues. Per the germline V gene, CDR1 is SQVTM and CDR2 is ANQGSEA. CDR3 loop: CSVEPQRGQETQYF. The CDR3 DNA sequence: TGCAGCGTTGAACCCCAGCGAGGGCAAGAGACCCAGTACTTC.

This sequence joins TRBV27 and TRBJ1-2; 9 bases agree with TRBD1. Germline trimming cut 4 bases from V and 8 bases from J; bases unmatched to any gene: 5. CDR1 is MNHEY and CDR2 is SMNVEV in the germline V gene (reference sequence). The CDR3 runs 13 residues. The CDR3 DNA follows: TGTGCCAGCAGTTCCGGGACAGGGAACGGCTACACCTTC. Translating it yields CASSSGTGNGYTF.

This clonotype showed up just a few times. The chain has TRBV29-1 and TRBJ2-1; D may be TRBD2 (6 bases). Germline lookup yields CDR1 SQVTM and CDR2 ANQGSEA. The ends were cut back, 7 bases at V and 0 bases at J, with 13 bases in the middle. The CDR3 consists of 14 residues. CDR3 sequence (DNA): TGCAGCGGGGGACTCGCCGGCTCCTACAATGAGCAGTTCTTC. This codes for CSGGLAGSYNEQFF.

Only a few counts were recorded for this clonotype. This CDR3 is CAWSVFTGNQPQHF. CDR3 nucleotide sequence: TGTGCCTGGAGTGTTTTTACCGGCAATCAGCCCCAGCATTTT. The V call is TRBV30, the J call TRBJ1-5; D is uncertain. Germline V gene data show CDR1 as GTSNPN and CDR2 as SVGIG (reference sequence). With 0 bases removed from V and 2 bases from J, the gap between germline ends came to 8 bases. This CDR3 is 14 amino acids long.